This T cell receptor beta chain was sequenced for a study of T cells in localized non-small cell lung cancer (dated by TCRdb to about 2020). Background for the entire study: The study examined T cell repertoires in roughly 240 patients with early-stage NSCLC and compared tumors with uninvolved tumor-adjacent lungs. The mean age of the NSCLC patients was under 70 years, with approximately 130 men and about a hundred women. The cohort consisted of 236 treatment-naive NSCLC patients whose localized lung tumors had been resected. The research as a whole found: Uninvolved tumor-adjacent lung showed the highest T cell clonality, higher than tumor, which suggests more focused antigenic responses in the adjacent lung. Higher T cell density in blood was associated with longer overall survival, whereas higher clonality in adjacent lung was associated with shorter survival. Of the top 100 tumor clones, a median of roughly 56 were detected in paired uninvolved adjacent lung; about 28 were also among that lung's top 100. Multi-region tumor sequencing was not performed, so intratumor heterogeneity could not be excluded. Since the design was exploratory, TCR variables were selected using unadjusted p-values with no false-discovery rate correction.

For CDR1 and CDR2, the germline V gene lists SQVTM and ANQGSEA. The V end loses 7 bases and the J end loses 0 bases, and a stretch of 16 bases separates them. The CDR3 contains 14 residues, cysteine and phenylalanine counted. Only CDR3 DNA is held: 42 bases, read in frame from base 1. To note about this clone: Its antigen remains unidentified. Nothing much larger sits one base from this clone, and base qualities are not available.

Uninvolved adjacent lung was taken at least 2 cm from the tumor margin and confirmed free of atypia by two independent pathologists. At diagnosis, peripheral blood, uninvolved tumor-adjacent lung and tumor were collected and were preserved as a mix of fresh-frozen and FFPE material. TCR beta CDR3 regions were sequenced from DNA using the immunoSEQ Assay. The authors processed their data as follows. To compute T cell density, TCR beta template counts were normalized to usable DNA, which was estimated by amplifying housekeeping genes. Richness was estimated using the preseqR package, with extrapolation to 400,000 templates for PBMC samples and to 120,000 templates for tissue samples. Clonality was defined by subtracting Pielou's evenness from one. To identify tissue-enriched TCRs, differential abundance testing was run on productive amino-acid clonotypes with a minimum total count of 5 and an alpha of 0.1. The Jaccard Index and the Morisita Overlap Index were used to quantify repertoire overlap between compartments. GLIPH grouped TCR beta CDR3s together with public tetramer-defined viral CDR3s, and a viral motif had to include at least three viral sequences and also show V-gene enrichment. TCRdb took this table from immuneACCESS and kept in-frame rearrangements with V and J called. Such tables lack part of the clones; where checked against another copy, unresolved V genes explain under half of the gap, and the rest is unexplained. For V, J and clone size, that table is used; D and trimming come from the DNA. The sample table holds 2,500 to 3,000 clones, of which about 29% were seen once. The ten largest make up 17% of the sample.

The sequence is built from TRBV29-1 and TRBJ2-7; matching of 6 bases hints at TRBD1 as the D gene. The TCR comes from a woman between 35 and 75 years old with stage II squamous cell lung carcinoma. This specimen consisted of normal lung tissue next to the tumor, obtained before any cancer treatment. In nucleotides, the sequence is TGCAGCGCCCTGGACACAGGGCTCTCCTACGAGCAGTACTTC. The translation is CSALDTGLSYEQYF.